The clone carrying this TCR beta chain has only a few counts. The V gene's germline CDR1 is MDHEN and CDR2 SYDVKM. The CDR3 loop spans 15 amino acids. V was pared by 6 bases and J by 8 bases, with 12 bases of the junction left unmatched. Participants were aged about 18 to 90 years from approximately 24 US areas. Recovery meant two consecutive negative NP/OP PCR tests, professional clearance, or resolved symptoms. This table comes from immunoSEQ multiplex PCR, and its TCRdb copy is limited to in-frame clones, with some not included. The sample has almost 400,000 clones; 89% are singletons. The source of the sample is a study of blood T cell repertoires in COVID-19. Across the whole study: From the United States, Italy and Spain came samples of acute and convalescent COVID-19. PBMCs, B-cell-depleted T cells, or T cells were the source of the cDNA or gDNA that made up the material.

The V call is TRBV28, the J call TRBJ2-7; 11 positions match TRBD1. The TCR originated in a woman in her 30s who had recovered from COVID-19. Sequencing was performed on PBMCs or T cells enriched from blood (not recorded which). The CDR3 sequence: CASRPRGQGAIKQYF. As DNA, the CDR3 is TGTGCCAGCAGGCCTCGCGGACAGGGGGCAATTAAGCAGTACTTC.